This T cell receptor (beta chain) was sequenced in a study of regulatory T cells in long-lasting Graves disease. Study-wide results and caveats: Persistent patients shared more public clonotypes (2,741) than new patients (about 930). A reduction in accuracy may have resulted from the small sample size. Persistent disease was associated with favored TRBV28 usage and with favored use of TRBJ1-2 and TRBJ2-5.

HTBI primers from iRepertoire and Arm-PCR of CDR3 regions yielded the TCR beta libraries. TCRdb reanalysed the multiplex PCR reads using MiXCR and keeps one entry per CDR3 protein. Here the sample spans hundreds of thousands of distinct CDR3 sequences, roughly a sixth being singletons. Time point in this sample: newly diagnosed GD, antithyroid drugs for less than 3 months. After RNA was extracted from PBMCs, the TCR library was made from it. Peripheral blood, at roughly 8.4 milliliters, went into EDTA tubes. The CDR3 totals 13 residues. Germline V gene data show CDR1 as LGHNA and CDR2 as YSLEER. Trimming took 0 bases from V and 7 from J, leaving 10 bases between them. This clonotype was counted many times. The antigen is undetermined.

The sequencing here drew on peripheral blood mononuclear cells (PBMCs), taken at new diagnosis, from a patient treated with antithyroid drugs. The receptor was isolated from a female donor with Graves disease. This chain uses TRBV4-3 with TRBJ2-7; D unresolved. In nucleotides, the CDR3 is TGCGCCAGCAGCCAAGATGGCGCGAGGGAGCAGTACTTC. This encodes CASSQDGAREQYF.